A selection of T cell receptor beta chains follows, all from one sample in a study of CD8+ T cells in alopecia areata. Generated by immunoSEQ multiplex PCR, the TCRdb table keeps only in-frame clones and is missing some. Among about 150,000 clones listed, around 87% were seen once. The specimen was CD8+ T cells sorted from blood, collected at week 0. Receptors originate from a human donor with alopecia areata. Each CDR3 is given with its conserved first and last residue. Fields, in order: D gene, clone size, J gene, V gene, CDR3 protein, CDR3 DNA. D genes are given only for firm matches. Size is omitted from some rows. Given values are once, few, many or a class for expanded clones.

D gene: TRBD1; clone size: -; J gene: TRBJ1-1; V gene: TRBV29-1; CDR3 protein: CSVEGGMNTEAFF; CDR3 DNA: TGCAGCGTCGAAGGGGGCATGAACACTGAAGCTTTCTTT
D gene: -; clone size: -; J gene: TRBJ2-3; V gene: TRBV27; CDR3 protein: CASSSALDPDTQYF; CDR3 DNA: TGTGCCAGCAGTTCTGCGCTAGATCCAGATACGCAGTATTTT
D gene: -; clone size: -; J gene: TRBJ1-1; V gene: TRBV30; CDR3 protein: CAWSVPNTEAFF; CDR3 DNA: TGTGCCTGGAGTGTACCTAACACTGAAGCTTTCTTT
D gene: -; clone size: -; J gene: TRBJ2-1; V gene: TRBV19; CDR3 protein: CASSIGAGFDYNEQFF; CDR3 DNA: TGTGCCAGTAGTATAGGGGCAGGCTTCGATTACAATGAGCAGTTCTTC
D gene: -; clone size: -; J gene: TRBJ2-3; V gene: TRBV18; CDR3 protein: CASSPVPPWSLRTDTQYF; CDR3 DNA: TGTGCCAGCTCACCAGTGCCTCCTTGGTCCCTACGCACAGATACGCAGTATTTT
D gene: TRBD1; clone size: -; J gene: TRBJ1-2; V gene: TRBV15; CDR3 protein: CATSRDTTGDYGYTF; CDR3 DNA: TGTGCCACCAGCAGAGATACGACAGGGGACTATGGCTACACCTTC
D gene: -; clone size: once; J gene: TRBJ2-6; V gene: TRBV7-9; CDR3 protein: CASSSGLGANVLTF; CDR3 DNA: TGTGCCAGCAGCTCGGGCCTTGGGGCCAACGTCCTGACTTTC
D gene: TRBD1; clone size: -; J gene: TRBJ1-2; V gene: TRBV30; CDR3 protein: CAWSVLGSDRAVYGYTF; CDR3 DNA: TGTGCCTGGAGTGTCCTCGGTTCGGACAGGGCCGTCTATGGCTACACCTTC
D gene: TRBD1; clone size: -; J gene: TRBJ2-7; V gene: TRBV16; CDR3 protein: CASSQPGQGRTYEQYF; CDR3 DNA: TGTGCCAGCAGCCAACCCGGACAGGGCCGAACCTACGAGCAGTACTTC
D gene: -; clone size: -; J gene: TRBJ1-5; V gene: TRBV5-4; CDR3 protein: CASSFGNQPQHF; CDR3 DNA: TGTGCCAGCAGCTTCGGCAATCAGCCCCAGCATTTT
D gene: -; clone size: -; J gene: TRBJ2-5; V gene: TRBV27; CDR3 protein: CASSLTGRLDTQYF; CDR3 DNA: TGTGCCAGCAGTTTAACAGGTCGTCTCGACACCCAGTACTTC
D gene: TRBD1; clone size: once; J gene: TRBJ2-1; V gene: TRBV7-9; CDR3 protein: CASSSVGQGADEQFF; CDR3 DNA: TGTGCCAGCAGCTCTGTTGGACAGGGGGCCGATGAGCAGTTCTTC
D gene: TRBD1; clone size: -; J gene: TRBJ2-7; V gene: TRBV18; CDR3 protein: CASSPGRTGNNHYEQYF; CDR3 DNA: TGTGCCAGCTCACCGGGCCGGACAGGGAACAACCACTACGAGCAGTACTTC
D gene: -; clone size: -; J gene: TRBJ2-1; V gene: TRBV29-1; CDR3 protein: CSAEIVSSEQFF; CDR3 DNA: TGCAGCGCGGAAATAGTCTCTTCTGAACAGTTCTTC
D gene: -; clone size: -; J gene: TRBJ2-7; V gene: TRBV27; CDR3 protein: CASSLSLDRNEQYF; CDR3 DNA: TGTGCCAGCAGTTTATCCCTGGACAGAAACGAGCAGTACTTC
D gene: -; clone size: -; J gene: TRBJ2-7; V gene: TRBV7-2; CDR3 protein: CASSRGGGTYEQYF; CDR3 DNA: TGTGCCAGCAGCCGTGGGGGGGGCACCTACGAGCAGTACTTC
D gene: -; clone size: -; J gene: TRBJ1-1; V gene: TRBV29-1; CDR3 protein: CSAWVGGSAVF; CDR3 DNA: TGCAGCGCTTGGGTGGGGGGAAGCGCGGTCTTT